A selection of T cell receptor beta chains follows, all from one sample in a study of blood T cell repertoires in COVID-19. Some clones are missing from TCRdb's copy, which holds only in-frame ones; the method was immunoSEQ multiplex PCR. The sample consists of about 240,000 clones, about 81% of them appearing once. Sequenced: peripheral blood. These receptors came from a woman aged 55 to 70 with active or convalescent COVID-19. The CDR3 runs from the conserved cysteine through the conserved F or W. D genes are given only for firm matches. Size is omitted from some rows. Given values are once, few, many or a class for expanded clones.

>TRBD2|TRBV30|TRBJ2-5|.
CAWSVSWSSGGQETQYF
TGTGCCTGGAGTGTATCTTGGTCTAGCGGGGGACAAGAGACCCAGTACTTC
>TRBD1|TRBV19|TRBJ1-5|.
CKRGQGISNQPQHF
TGTAAGCGAGGACAGGGGATTAGCAATCAGCCCCAGCATTTT
>.|TRBV12-2|TRBJ2-5|.
CASRLALTSGGLQETQYF
TGTGCAAGTCGCTTAGCTCTGACTAGCGGGGGGCTCCAAGAGACCCAGTACTTC
>.|TRBV19|TRBJ2-1|.
CASSIDRATAYNEQFF
TGTGCCAGTAGTATCGATCGAGCCACAGCCTACAATGAGCAGTTCTTC
>.|TRBV19|TRBJ1-1|.
CASRAGMNTEAFF
TGTGCCAGTAGGGCAGGGATGAACACTGAAGCTTTCTTT
>TRBD1|TRBV5-1|TRBJ2-7|.
CASSFTGTGGYDEQYF
TGCGCCAGCAGCTTCACCGGGACAGGGGGCTATGACGAGCAGTACTTC
>.|TRBV30|TRBJ1-1|.
CAWSVQGQGEAFF
TGTGCCTGGAGTGTACAGGGTCAGGGTGAAGCTTTCTTT
>TRBD1|TRBV5-6|TRBJ1-1|.
CASSFRTGLNTEAFF
TGTGCCAGCAGCTTCCGGACAGGGCTGAACACTGAAGCTTTCTTT
>TRBD1|TRBV4-2|TRBJ2-7|.
CASSQVGQEERYF
TGTGCCAGCAGCCAAGTGGGACAGGAAGAACGGTACTTC
>.|TRBV10-3|TRBJ1-5|.
CAIRGGSGQPQHF
TGTGCCATCAGAGGAGGGTCTGGCCAGCCCCAGCATTTT
>TRBD1|TRBV19|TRBJ1-2|.
CASSLGQGIPADGYTF
TGTGCCAGTAGCTTGGGACAGGGGATCCCGGCGGATGGCTACACCTTC
>.|TRBV12-5|TRBJ1-1|few
CASGLPGGDTEAFF
TGTGCTAGTGGTTTGCCCGGGGGGGACACTGAAGCTTTCTTT
>TRBD1|TRBV3-1/TRBV3-2|TRBJ2-3|once
CASSRPRDSSTDTQYF
TGTGCCAGCAGCCGGCCCCGGGACAGTAGCACAGATACGCAGTATTTT
>.|TRBV7-2|TRBJ1-3|.
CASSLPFYRGSGNTIYF
TGTGCCAGCAGCCTACCGTTTTATCGGGGGTCTGGAAACACCATATATTTT
>TRBD1|TRBV10-3|TRBJ2-5|.
CAISRGQTQETQYF
TGTGCCATCAGCCGGGGACAGACACAAGAGACCCAGTACTTC
>TRBD1|TRBV4-1|TRBJ1-1|.
CASRQMGRTGSAEAFF
TGCGCCAGCAGACAAATGGGGAGGACAGGGAGTGCTGAAGCTTTCTTT
>TRBD2|TRBV6-5|TRBJ2-1|.
CASSYSGGGVYNEQFF
TGTGCCAGCAGTTACTCGGGCGGGGGGGTCTACAATGAGCAGTTCTTC
>TRBD1|TRBV4-3|TRBJ2-7|.
CASSQDLTWGTGTYEQYF
TGCGCCAGCAGCCAAGATCTTACCTGGGGGACAGGGACCTACGAGCAGTACTTC
>TRBD1|TRBV2|TRBJ2-7|.
CASSEMDRGKYEQYF
TGTGCCAGCAGCGAAATGGACAGGGGGAAGTACGAGCAGTACTTC
>.|TRBV18|TRBJ1-1|.
CASSPRTGSTEAFF
TGTGCCAGCTCACCTCGTACAGGGAGCACTGAAGCTTTCTTT